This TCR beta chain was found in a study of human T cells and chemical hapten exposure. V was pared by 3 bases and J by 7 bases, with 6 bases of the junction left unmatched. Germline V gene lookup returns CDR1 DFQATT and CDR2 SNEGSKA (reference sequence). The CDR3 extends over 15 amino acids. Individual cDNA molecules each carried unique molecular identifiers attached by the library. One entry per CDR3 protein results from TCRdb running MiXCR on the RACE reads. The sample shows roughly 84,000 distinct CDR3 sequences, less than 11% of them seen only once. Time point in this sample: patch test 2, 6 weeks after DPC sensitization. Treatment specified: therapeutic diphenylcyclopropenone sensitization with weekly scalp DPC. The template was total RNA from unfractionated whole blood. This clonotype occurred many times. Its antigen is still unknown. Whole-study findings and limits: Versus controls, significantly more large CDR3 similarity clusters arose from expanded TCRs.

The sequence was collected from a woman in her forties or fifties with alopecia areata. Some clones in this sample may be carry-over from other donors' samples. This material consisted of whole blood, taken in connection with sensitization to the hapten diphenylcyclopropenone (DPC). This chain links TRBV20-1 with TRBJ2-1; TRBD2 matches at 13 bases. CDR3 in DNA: TGCAGTGCTAGTCCCGAGACTAGCGGGAGGAATGAGCAGTTCTTC. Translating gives CSASPETSGRNEQFF.